These 27 T cell receptor beta chains originate from one sample sequenced in a study of shared clonotypes between healthy human individuals (dated by TCRdb to 2018 to 2020). Libraries were built with the immunoSEQ multiplex PCR assay. The table comes from immuneACCESS by way of TCRdb, which keeps in-frame sequences with V and J called. Part of the clones is missing from these tables; in studies checked, under half for an unresolved V gene and the rest for unknown reasons. This sample comprises about 96,000 clones, 60% to 70% of them detected only once. The ten top clones hold roughly 50% of the sample. Sequencing was done on a sample of memory CD8+ T cells sorted from blood. The meaning of the sample's cell subset or site label: CD45RO+ cells pooled with CCR7-negative TemRA cells. These receptors were collected from a man aged 25 to 45 in good health.

This clone was recorded at least ten times. The gene calls are TRBV19 and TRBJ1-5, with TRBD1 matching over 9 bases. CDR1 and CDR2 from the germline V gene are LNHDA and SQIVND (reference sequence). The V gene end was trimmed by 3 bases and the J gene end by 2 bases; junction bases not matched to a gene: 5. There are 16 residues in the CDR3. The CDR3 nucleotides are TGTGCCAGTAGTATGAGAAGACAGGGGGGCAATCAGCCCCAGCATTTT. Its protein is CASSMRRQGGNQPQHF.

The rearrangement uses TRBV11-2 and TRBJ2-7, with D unresolved. Trimming took off 3 bases at V and 4 bases at J, with 7 bases between the two ends. Germline V gene sequence: CDR1 SGHAT, CDR2 FQNNGV. The CDR3 totals 12 residues. The CDR3 sequence is CASSLGFYEQYF. The CDR3 DNA reads TGTGCCAGCAGCTTGGGGTTTTACGAGCAGTACTTC.

The rearrangement joins TRBV5-1 to TRBJ2-6, with D maybe TRBD2 (5 bases). V lost 0 bases and J lost 0, with 13 bases in between. Per germline, CDR1 SGHRS and CDR2 YFSETQ. This CDR3 is 18 amino acids long. The DNA for the CDR3 is TGCGCCAGCAGCTTGGCCGGGGTTGTTCCCTCTGGGGCCAACGTCCTGACTTTC. It translates to CASSLAGVVPSGANVLTF. Drawing the rest from reference TRBV5-1 and TRBJ2-6, the complete variable domain is KAGVTQTPRYLIKTRGQQVTLSCSPISGHRSVSWYQQTPGQGLQFLFEYFSETQRNKGNFPGRFSGRQFSNSRSEMNVSTLELGDSALYLCASSLAGVVPSGANVLTFGAGSRLTVL.

The chain joins TRBV7-9 to TRBJ1-3, with a tentative D call TRBD1 (6 bases). The V end lost 3 bases, the J end lost 0 bases, and 9 bases lay between the germline ends. The CDR3 contains 15 residues. Germline V gene sequence: CDR1 SEHNR, CDR2 FQNEAQ (reference sequence). The CDR3 DNA follows: TGTGCCAGCAGCTTTGGACAGATCTCTGGAAACACCATATATTTT. Translating gives CASSFGQISGNTIYF.

This rearrangement joins TRBV6-1 to TRBJ2-1, with 14 bases aligning to TRBD2. V gave up 2 bases and J gave up 3 bases; unmatched junction bases: 6. CDR1 and CDR2 from the germline V gene are MNHNS and SASEGT. The CDR3 runs 18 residues. The CDR3 nucleotides are TGTGCCAGCAGTGAACTTGGGACTAGCGGGGGACTCTACAATGAGCAGTTCTTC. Translating gives CASSELGTSGGLYNEQFF.

This chain uses TRBV21-1 with TRBJ1-5; the table calls TRBD1, which could not be checked here. TRBV21-1 is described as a pseudogene. The CDR3 extends over 15 amino acids. In nucleotides, the CDR3 is TGTGCCAGCAGCAAATGGGGACAGGGACACCAGCCCCAGCATTTT. Translating it yields CASSKWGQGHQPQHF.

The V gene is TRBV15, the J gene TRBJ1-5; weak D call: TRBD1 (5 bases). The CDR3 is 19 amino acids. V gave up 1 base and J gave up 0 bases, with 19 bases separating them. The germline V gene has CDR1 LNHNV and CDR2 YYDKDF (reference sequence). The CDR3 DNA reads as TGTGCCACCAGCAGAGGTACCCATTTTGCAGGGACTAGCAATCAGCCCCAGCATTTT. Translating gives CATSRGTHFAGTSNQPQHF.

For this clone: The same CDR3 can be traced to other DNA sequences in this sample. V usage is TRBV7-9 and J usage is TRBJ2-7; no clear D gene. The CDR3 consists of 15 residues. V was shortened by 1 base and J by 4 bases, with 14 bases between the two germline ends. CDR1 is SEHNR, CDR2 FQNEAQ, per germline (reference sequence). This CDR3 is CASSLGSLNSYEQYF. The CDR3 DNA reads as TGTGCCAGCAGCTTAGGCAGCCTCAACTCTTACGAGCAGTACTTC.

V gene TRBV10-3 combines with J gene TRBJ2-1, with TRBD2 matching 15 bases. The trim removed 6 bases at V and 10 bases at J, leaving 7 bases unmatched. The V gene's germline CDR1 is ENHRY and CDR2 SYGVKD. The CDR3 contains 15 residues. The CDR3 region has the DNA TGTGCCATCAGGGCGGGACTAGCGGGAGGCCACGAGCAGTTCTTC. Translating gives CAIRAGLAGGHEQFF.

The V gene is TRBV5-1, the J gene TRBJ2-2; D perhaps matches TRBD1 (5 bases). Per germline, CDR1 SGHRS and CDR2 YFSETQ. V was trimmed by 4 bases and J by 0 bases, leaving 19 bases between them. The CDR3 loop spans 18 amino acids. The CDR3 DNA follows: TGCGCCAGCAGCGCAGGGATTCTTCGATTCGCGAACACCGGGGAGCTGTTTTTT. This codes for CASSAGILRFANTGELFF.

The rearrangement links TRBV2 to TRBJ1-2; possibly TRBD1 for D (5 bases). This CDR3 has 14 amino acids. Between the trimmed V and J ends, which lost 4 bases and 8 bases, there was a span of 17 bases. Per germline, CDR1 SNHLY and CDR2 FYNNEI. CDR3 nucleotides: TGTGCCAGCAGTGGGTTGACGGACACAGACGGCTACACCTTC. Translated: CASSGLTDTDGYTF.

Only a few counts were recorded for this clone. It may be a read error: a sequence one base away is much more abundant. Different DNA sequences within this sample yield the same CDR3. The genes are TRBV6-4 and TRBJ2-2; D may correspond to TRBD1 or TRBD2 (5 bases each). Germline V CDR1 and CDR2: MRHNA, SNTAGT. CDR3 size: 13 residues. Deletions cut 3 bases from V and 3 bases from J, with 5 bases between. CDR3: CASSEGDTGELFF. The CDR3 DNA is TGTGCCAGCAGTGAGGGGGACACCGGGGAGCTGTTTTTT.

V usage is TRBV14 and J usage is TRBJ2-7, with D possibly being TRBD1 (5 bases). This CDR3 contains 14 residues. The V end was cut by 1 base, the J end by 0 bases, with 7 bases between. In germline, CDR1 is SGHDN, CDR2 FVKESK. The CDR3 loop is CASSQGRDSYEQYF. The DNA for the CDR3 is TGTGCCAGCAGCCAAGGCAGGGACTCCTACGAGCAGTACTTC.

The chain recombines TRBV7-9 with TRBJ1-4; unclear D gene. This CDR3 has 12 residues. Germline assignment: CDR1 SEHNR and CDR2 FQNEAQ (reference sequence). V was cut by 3 bases and J by 8 bases, with 7 bases left in between. The DNA of the CDR3 is TGTGCCAGCAGCTTCGGGTTCGAAAAACTGTTTTTT. Translation gives CASSFGFEKLFF.

V is TRBV6-1 and J is TRBJ2-7; 8 positions match TRBD2. Germline V lookup: CDR1 MNHNS, CDR2 SASEGT. V lost 3 bases to trimming and J lost 4 bases; unmatched junction nucleotides: 5. This CDR3 spans 14 amino acids. The CDR3 sequence: CASSDSGSRYEQYF. The CDR3 DNA reads as TGTGCCAGCAGTGACAGCGGGAGTAGGTACGAGCAGTACTTC.

This clone was recorded a few times. The V gene is TRBV9, the J gene TRBJ2-3, with TRBD2 identical over 7 bases. The germline V gene has CDR1 SGDLS and CDR2 YYNGEE. With 3 bases clipped from V and 3 bases from J, the junction kept 4 bases outside the gene matches. CDR3 length: 14 amino acids. The CDR3 sequence: CASSAGGRTDTQYF. The CDR3 nucleotides read TGTGCCAGCAGCGCGGGAGGCAGGACAGATACGCAGTATTTT.

The chain uses TRBV11-2 and TRBJ1-2, with 7 nucleotides matching TRBD1. With V trimmed by 6 bases and J by 6 bases, 7 bases remained unmatched. Looked up from germline, CDR1 is SGHAT and CDR2 is FQNNGV. The length of the CDR3 is 13 residues. The DNA of the CDR3 is TGTGCCAGCAGATTTCAGGGGGGAAATGGCTACACCTTC. Translated, it gives CASRFQGGNGYTF.

The chain links TRBV19 to TRBJ2-7; 9 bases match TRBD1. The CDR3 is 15 amino acids. With 6 bases clipped from V and 1 base from J, the junction kept 7 bases outside the gene matches. Per the germline V gene, CDR1 is LNHDA and CDR2 is SQIVND (reference sequence). The CDR3 loop reads CASRPTGTGSYEQYF. Written as DNA, the CDR3 is TGTGCCAGTAGGCCAACCGGGACAGGGTCCTACGAGCAGTACTTC.

V gene TRBV18 combines with J gene TRBJ2-7, with D perhaps TRBD1 (5 bases). CDR3 length: 13 amino acids. Trimming left V 6 bases short and J 3 bases short, with 12 bases between. Germline V gene sequence: CDR1 KGHSH, CDR2 LQKENI. In nucleotides, the CDR3 is TGTGCCAGCTCCTTCGAGACAGACTACGAGCAGTACTTC. It specifies CASSFETDYEQYF.

The chain combines TRBV27 with TRBJ2-3; a possible D gene is TRBD1 (5 bases). In germline, CDR1 is MNHEY, CDR2 SMNVEV (reference sequence). V was shortened by 0 bases and J by 2 bases, with 15 bases between the two germline ends. This CDR3 comprises 17 residues. The chain's CDR3 is CASSLSATGYYTDTQYF. The CDR3 nucleotides are TGTGCCAGCAGTTTATCCGCTACAGGATATTACACAGATACGCAGTATTTT.

The CDR3 reads CASSLVDSSYNEQFF. DNA for the CDR3: TGCGCCAGCAGCTTGGTTGACTCCTCCTACAATGAGCAGTTCTTC. The chain is built from TRBV5-1 and TRBJ2-1; no clear D. The germline V gene has CDR1 SGHRS and CDR2 YFSETQ. This CDR3 region has 15 residues. The V end was cut by 0 bases, the J end by 0 bases, with 7 bases between.

This clone was picked up one time. This chain links TRBV21-1 with TRBJ1-1. TRBV21-1 is labeled a pseudogene. The CDR3 consists of 9 residues. Here the CDR3 reads CARSRGAFF. The CDR3 DNA sequence: TGTGCCCGCTCGAGGGGAGCTTTCTTT.

The gene calls are TRBV7-9 and TRBJ2-2, with D unclear. The CDR3 is 13 residues long. Germline CDR1 is SEHNR and CDR2 is FQNEAQ (reference sequence). V lost 6 bases to trimming and J lost 6 bases, with 11 bases between them. The CDR3 protein is CASSFTPPGELFF. As DNA, the CDR3 is TGTGCCAGCAGTTTTACCCCACCCGGGGAGCTGTTTTTT.

The chain recombines TRBV7-6 with TRBJ1-1; tentative D call: TRBD1 (5 bases). The CDR3 is 13 amino acids. Trimming stripped 1 base from V and 7 bases from J, with 10 bases between. The germline V gene encodes CDR1 SGHVS and CDR2 FNYEAQ. The DNA of the CDR3 is TGTGCCAGCAGCTTAGTGTCGGGGGTTGAAGCTTTCTTT. Protein product: CASSLVSGVEAFF. Together with reference TRBV7-6 and TRBJ1-1, the CDR3 gives the full variable domain: GAGVSQSPRYKVTKRGQDVALRCDPISGHVSLYWYRQALGQGPEFLTYFNYEAQQDKSGLPNDRFSAERPEGSISTLTIQRTEQRDSAMYRCASSLVSGVEAFFGQGTRLTVV.

The chain recombines TRBV7-2 with TRBJ2-7; D may be TRBD1 (6 bases). This CDR3 is built from 14 residues. Trimming took off 7 bases at V and 5 bases at J, with 18 bases between the two ends. Germline V gene sequence: CDR1 SGHTA, CDR2 FQGNSA. The CDR3 DNA reads TGTGCCAGCAAGATGCCGGGACAACTCCACGAGCAGTACTTC. It is translated as CASKMPGQLHEQYF.

As regards this clone: Other DNA sequences of this sample code for an identical CDR3. The rearrangement links TRBV19 to TRBJ1-5; 9 bases match TRBD1. CDR1 is LNHDA, CDR2 SQIVND, per germline (reference sequence). CDR3 length: 15 amino acids. J was trimmed by 0 bases and V by 5 bases; bases with no gene match: 2. The CDR3 DNA reads as TGTGCCAGTAGTCGGACAGGGGATAGCAATCAGCCCCAGCATTTT. Protein sequence: CASSRTGDSNQPQHF.

V and J are TRBV7-2 and TRBJ2-5; 9 bases are a match to TRBD1. The CDR3 length is 15 residues. The germline V gene encodes CDR1 SGHTA and CDR2 FQGNSA. The junction had 6 bases not matched to a gene; V was cut back by 5 bases and J by 2 bases. CDR3 amino acids: CASSRGQGAQETQYF. The CDR3 region has the DNA TGTGCCAGCAGCAGGGGACAGGGTGCTCAAGAGACCCAGTACTTC. Drawing the rest from reference TRBV7-2 and TRBJ2-5, the complete variable domain is GAGVSQSPSNKVTEKGKDVELRCDPISGHTALYWYRQSLGQGLEFLIYFQGNSAPDKSGLPSDRFSAERTGGSVSTLTIQRTQQEDSAVYLCASSRGQGAQETQYFGPGTRLLVL.